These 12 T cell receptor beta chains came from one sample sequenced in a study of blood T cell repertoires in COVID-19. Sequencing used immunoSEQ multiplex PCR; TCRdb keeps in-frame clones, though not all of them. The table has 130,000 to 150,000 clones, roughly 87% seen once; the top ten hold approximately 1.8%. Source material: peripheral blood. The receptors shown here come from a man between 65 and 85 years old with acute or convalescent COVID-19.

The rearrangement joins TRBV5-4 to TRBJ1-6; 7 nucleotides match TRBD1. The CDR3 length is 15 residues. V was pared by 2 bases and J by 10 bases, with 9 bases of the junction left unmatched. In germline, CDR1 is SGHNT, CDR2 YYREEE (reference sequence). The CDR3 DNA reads TGTGCCAGCAGCTTCGAAGACAGGGCGGAATCACCCCTCCACTTT. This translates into CASSFEDRAESPLHF.

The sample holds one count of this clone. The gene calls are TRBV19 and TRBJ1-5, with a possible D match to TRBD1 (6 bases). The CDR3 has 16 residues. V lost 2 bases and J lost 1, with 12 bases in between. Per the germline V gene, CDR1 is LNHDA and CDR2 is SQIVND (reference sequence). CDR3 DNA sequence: TGTGCCAGTAGTATAACAGGGAGATTGAGCAATCAGCCCCAGCATTTT. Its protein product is CASSITGRLSNQPQHF.

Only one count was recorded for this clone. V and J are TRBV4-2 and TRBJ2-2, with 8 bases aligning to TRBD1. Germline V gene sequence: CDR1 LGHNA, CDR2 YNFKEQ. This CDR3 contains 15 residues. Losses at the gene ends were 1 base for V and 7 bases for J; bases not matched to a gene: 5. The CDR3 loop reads CASSQGDRMGGELFF. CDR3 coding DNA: TGTGCCAGCAGCCAAGGGGACAGGATGGGCGGGGAGCTGTTTTTT.

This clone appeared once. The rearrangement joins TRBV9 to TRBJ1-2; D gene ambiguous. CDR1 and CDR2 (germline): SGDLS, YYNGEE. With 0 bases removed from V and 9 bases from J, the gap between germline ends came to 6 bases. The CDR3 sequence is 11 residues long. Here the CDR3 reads CASSVATSYTF. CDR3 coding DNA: TGTGCCAGCAGCGTAGCTACGAGCTACACCTTC.

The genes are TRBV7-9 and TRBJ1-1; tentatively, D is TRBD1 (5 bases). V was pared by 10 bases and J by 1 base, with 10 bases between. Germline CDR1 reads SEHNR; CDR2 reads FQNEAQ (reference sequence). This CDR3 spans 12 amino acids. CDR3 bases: TGTGCCATCCTGGGGGGGAACACTGAAGCTTTCTTT. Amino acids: CAILGGNTEAFF.

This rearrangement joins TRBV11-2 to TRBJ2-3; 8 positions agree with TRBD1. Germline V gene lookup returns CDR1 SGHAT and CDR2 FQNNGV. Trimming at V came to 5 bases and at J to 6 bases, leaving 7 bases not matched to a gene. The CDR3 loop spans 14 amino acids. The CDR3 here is CASSIQGGSDTQYF. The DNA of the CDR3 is TGTGCCAGCAGCATACAGGGGGGTTCGGATACGCAGTATTTT.

CDR3 nucleotide sequence: TGTGCCAGCAGCCAAGATAAACTAGCGGCTACTTACAATGAGCAGTTCTTC. Amino acid sequence: CASSQDKLAATYNEQFF. The chain joins TRBV3-1 (or the pseudogene TRBV3-2) to TRBJ2-1; TRBD2 aligns across 8 bases. CDR1 and CDR2 from the germline V gene are LGHDT and YNNKEL (reference sequence). The V gene end was trimmed by 0 bases and the J gene end by 4 bases; junction bases not matched to a gene: 8. This CDR3 region has 17 residues.

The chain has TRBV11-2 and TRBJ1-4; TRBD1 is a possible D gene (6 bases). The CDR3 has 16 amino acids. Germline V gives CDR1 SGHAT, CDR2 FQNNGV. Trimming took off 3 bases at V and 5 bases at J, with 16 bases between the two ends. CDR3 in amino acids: CASSFYYVDRNEKLFF. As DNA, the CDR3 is TGTGCCAGCAGCTTTTATTACGTCGACAGGAATGAAAAACTGTTTTTT.

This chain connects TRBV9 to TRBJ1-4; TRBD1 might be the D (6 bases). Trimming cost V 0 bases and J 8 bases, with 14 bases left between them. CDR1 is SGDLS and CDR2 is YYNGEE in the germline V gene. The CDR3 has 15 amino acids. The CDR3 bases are TGTGCCAGCAGCGTAGCTCAGGGGATAGAGGAAAAACTGTTTTTT. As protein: CASSVAQGIEEKLFF. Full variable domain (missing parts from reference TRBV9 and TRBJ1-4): DSGVTQTPKHLITATGQRVTLRCSPRSGDLSVYWYQQSLDQGLQFLIQYYNGEERAKGNILERFSAQQFPDLHSELNLSSLELGDSALYFCASSVAQGIEEKLFFGSGTQLSVL.

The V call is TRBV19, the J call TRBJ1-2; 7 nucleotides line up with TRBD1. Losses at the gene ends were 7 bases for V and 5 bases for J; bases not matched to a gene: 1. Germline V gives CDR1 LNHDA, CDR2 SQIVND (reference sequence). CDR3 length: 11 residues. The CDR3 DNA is TGTGCCAGTACGACAGGGTATGGCTACACCTTC. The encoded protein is CASTTGYGYTF.

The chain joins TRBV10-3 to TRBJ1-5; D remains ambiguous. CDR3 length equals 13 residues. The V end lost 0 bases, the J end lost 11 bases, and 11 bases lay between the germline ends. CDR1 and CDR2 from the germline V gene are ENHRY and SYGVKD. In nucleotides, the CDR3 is TGTGCCATCAGTGAGTCTGAGGGTCCGGCCCAGCATTTT. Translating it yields CAISESEGPAQHF.

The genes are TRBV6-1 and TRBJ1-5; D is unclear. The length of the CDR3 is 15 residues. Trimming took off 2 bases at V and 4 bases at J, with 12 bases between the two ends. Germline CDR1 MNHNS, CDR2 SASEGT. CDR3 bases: TGTGCCAGCAGTGAACTGAGGGAATCTAATCAGCCCCAGCATTTT. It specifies CASSELRESNQPQHF.